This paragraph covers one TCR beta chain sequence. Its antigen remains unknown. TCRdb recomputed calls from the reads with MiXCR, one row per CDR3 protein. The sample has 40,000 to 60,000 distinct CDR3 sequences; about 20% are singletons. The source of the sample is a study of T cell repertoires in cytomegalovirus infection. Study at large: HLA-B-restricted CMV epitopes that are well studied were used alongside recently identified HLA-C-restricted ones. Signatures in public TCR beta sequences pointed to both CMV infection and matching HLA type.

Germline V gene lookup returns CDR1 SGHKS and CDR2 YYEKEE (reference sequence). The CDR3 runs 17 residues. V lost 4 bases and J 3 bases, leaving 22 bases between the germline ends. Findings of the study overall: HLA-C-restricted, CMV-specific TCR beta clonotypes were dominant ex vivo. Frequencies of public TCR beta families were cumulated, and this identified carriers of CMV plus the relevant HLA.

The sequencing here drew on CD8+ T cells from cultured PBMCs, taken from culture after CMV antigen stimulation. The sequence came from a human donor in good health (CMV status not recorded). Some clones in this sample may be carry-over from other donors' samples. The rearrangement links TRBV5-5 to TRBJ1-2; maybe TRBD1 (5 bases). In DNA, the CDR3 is TGTGCCAGCAGCCCCCGGGACGACAAATACGACGACTATGGCTACACCTTC. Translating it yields CASSPRDDKYDDYGYTF.